Here is one TCR beta chain with its context. Its antigen is currently unknown. The data are from a study of shared clonotypes between healthy human individuals. Those who donated, Caucasian adults without exception, all lived in Nashville, Tennessee. Method: immunoSEQ multiplex PCR; TCRdb's copy keeps in-frame clones and lacks some. The table lists 2 million to 2.5 million clones, 85% to 95% of them singletons. Broader study findings: Sharing of clonotypes among donors was expected to vary with sequencing depth. Enrolling few donors narrowed the genetic and exposure-history diversity that was represented. Roughly 5% of naive CD4 clonotypes were shared across several donors.

The specimen sequenced was naive CD4+ T cells sorted from blood. Subset reported: CD45RA+ positively selected. The sequence was collected from a man between 18 and 29 years old in good health.

CDR3 bases: TGCGCCAGCAGCGCGGGTTCTTCCGGGAACTATGGCTACACCTTC. Its translation is CASSAGSSGNYGYTF. The V and J genes are TRBV5-1 and TRBJ1-2; D unresolved. CDR1 and CDR2 from the germline V gene are SGHRS and YFSETQ. There are 15 residues in the CDR3. V was cut by 4 bases and J by 2 bases, with 15 bases left in between.